The TCR beta chain under discussion was sequenced for a study of blood T cells in healthy people across ages. General observations from the study: When set beside aged donors, long-lived donors presented more naive CD4+ cells and higher diversity.

The authors ran a second PCR of 7 to 11 cycles using a sample-barcoded 5' primer and a J-beta primer mix. Every sample gave at least 2.5 million paired-end reads containing CDR3. In TCRdb, the 5' RACE reads were re-called with MiXCR into one record per CDR3 protein. The table shows more than 750,000 distinct CDR3 sequences, with approximately 32% occurring only once. Turning to this clonotype: Its antigen is not known.

V shed 7 bases and J shed 6 bases, with 18 bases lying between them. The CDR3 loop spans 14 amino acids. Germline CDR1 reads LGHDT; CDR2 reads YNNKEL (reference sequence). These data were likewise used in another study, on T cells of mothers and their children.

The TCR originated in a middle-aged woman in good health. The J gene is TRBJ1-2, the V gene TRBV3-1, with D perhaps TRBD1 (5 bases). The sequenced sample consisted of blood. The CDR3 protein is CASNPRGGSHGYTF. The CDR3 DNA reads as TGTGCCAGCAATCCTAGGGGTGGGAGTCATGGCTACACCTTC.